This TCR beta chain derives from a study of blood T cell repertoires in COVID-19. Method: immunoSEQ multiplex PCR; TCRdb's copy keeps in-frame clones and lacks some. The table records 90,000 to 100,000 clones, 82% of them present only once. The CDR3 has 12 residues. Germline V CDR1 and CDR2: SGHDN, FVKESK. Trimming stripped 2 bases from V and 5 bases from J, with 4 bases between. This chain joins TRBV14 and TRBJ2-1; D is uncertain. This sequence originates from a man at least 80 years old with acute or convalescent COVID-19. Input material: peripheral blood. CDR3 bases: TGTGCCAGCAGCCAACAGAACAATGAGCAGTTCTTC. It is translated as CASSQQNNEQFF.